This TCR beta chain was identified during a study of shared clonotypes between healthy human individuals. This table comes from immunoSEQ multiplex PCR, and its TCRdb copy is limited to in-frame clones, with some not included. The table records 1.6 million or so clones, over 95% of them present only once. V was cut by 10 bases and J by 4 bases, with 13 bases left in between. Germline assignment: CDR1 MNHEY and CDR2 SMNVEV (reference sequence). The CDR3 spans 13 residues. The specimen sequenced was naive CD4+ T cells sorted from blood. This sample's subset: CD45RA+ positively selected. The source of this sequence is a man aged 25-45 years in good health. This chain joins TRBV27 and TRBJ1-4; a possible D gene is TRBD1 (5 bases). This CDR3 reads CATGTVDNEKLFF. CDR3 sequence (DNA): TGTGCCACAGGGACCGTCGATAATGAAAAACTGTTTTTT.